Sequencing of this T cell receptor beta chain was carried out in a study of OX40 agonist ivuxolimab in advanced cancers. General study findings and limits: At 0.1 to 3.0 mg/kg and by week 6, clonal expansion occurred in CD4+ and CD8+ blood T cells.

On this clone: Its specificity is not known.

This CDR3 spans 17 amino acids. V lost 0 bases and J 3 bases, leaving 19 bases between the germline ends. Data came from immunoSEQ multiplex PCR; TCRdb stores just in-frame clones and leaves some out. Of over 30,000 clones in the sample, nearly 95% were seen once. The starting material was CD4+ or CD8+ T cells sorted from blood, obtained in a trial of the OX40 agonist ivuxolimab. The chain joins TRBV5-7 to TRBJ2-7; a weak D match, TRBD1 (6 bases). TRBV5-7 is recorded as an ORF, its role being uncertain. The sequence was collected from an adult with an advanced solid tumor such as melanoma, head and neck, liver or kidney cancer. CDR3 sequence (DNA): TGTGCCAGCAGCTTGGTCGTAGGGGACACGGCCTGCTACGAGCAGTACTTC. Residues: CASSLVVGDTACYEQYF.